This T cell receptor beta chain was captured by sequencing in a study of T cell responses to AZD1222 COVID-19 vaccine. Overall study results and limits: Only six or seven AZD1222 recipients tested seropositive at baseline. Donors skewed white British and female; clonal diversity was possibly underestimated.

Points on this clone: Its antigen is undetermined.

Measured with immunoSEQ multiplex PCR; TCRdb has only the in-frame clones, and not every one. The table lists 95,000 to 110,000 clones, about nine tenths of them singletons. Sequencing used peripheral blood, obtained on day 0 of AZD1222 vaccination. This clonotype originated in an adult in good health.

CDR3 in amino acids: CASSRDGTGSYEQYF. The DNA of the CDR3 is TGCGCCAGCAGCAGAGACGGGACAGGGTCTTACGAGCAGTACTTC. This chain links TRBV5-1 with TRBJ2-7; 9 bases line up with TRBD1. CDR3 size: 15 residues. V lost 4 bases and J lost 4; bases outside the gene matches: 9. Germline V gene sequence: CDR1 SGHRS, CDR2 YFSETQ.